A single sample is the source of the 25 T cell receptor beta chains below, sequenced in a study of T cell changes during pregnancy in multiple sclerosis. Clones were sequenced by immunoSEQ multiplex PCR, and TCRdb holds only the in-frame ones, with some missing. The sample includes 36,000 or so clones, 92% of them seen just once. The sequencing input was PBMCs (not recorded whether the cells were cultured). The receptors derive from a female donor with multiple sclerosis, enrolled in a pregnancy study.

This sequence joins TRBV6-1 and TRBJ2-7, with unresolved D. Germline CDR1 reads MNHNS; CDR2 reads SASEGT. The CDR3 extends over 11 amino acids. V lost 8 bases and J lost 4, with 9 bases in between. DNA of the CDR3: TGTGCCAGCTATTCGATTTACGAGCAGTACTTC. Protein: CASYSIYEQYF.

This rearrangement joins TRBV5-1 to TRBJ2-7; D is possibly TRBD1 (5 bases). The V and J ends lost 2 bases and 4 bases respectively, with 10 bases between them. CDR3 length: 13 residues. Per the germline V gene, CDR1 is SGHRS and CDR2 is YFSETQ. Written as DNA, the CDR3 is TGCGCCAGCAGCTTCGACAGATTATACGAGCAGTACTTC. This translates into CASSFDRLYEQYF.

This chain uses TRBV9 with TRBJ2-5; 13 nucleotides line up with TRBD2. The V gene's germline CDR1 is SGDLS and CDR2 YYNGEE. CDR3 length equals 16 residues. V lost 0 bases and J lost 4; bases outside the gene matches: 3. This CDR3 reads CASSVGRTSGRETQYF. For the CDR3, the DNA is TGTGCCAGCAGCGTAGGCCGGACTAGCGGGAGAGAGACCCAGTACTTC. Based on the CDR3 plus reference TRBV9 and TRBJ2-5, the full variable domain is DSGVTQTPKHLITATGQRVTLRCSPRSGDLSVYWYQQSLDQGLQFLIQYYNGEERAKGNILERFSAQQFPDLHSELNLSSLELGDSALYFCASSVGRTSGRETQYFGPGTRLLVL.

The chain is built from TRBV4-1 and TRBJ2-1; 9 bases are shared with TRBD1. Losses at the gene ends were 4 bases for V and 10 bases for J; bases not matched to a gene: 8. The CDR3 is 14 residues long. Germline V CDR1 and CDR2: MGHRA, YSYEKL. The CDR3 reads CASSRPGQGGEQFF. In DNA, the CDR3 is TGCGCCAGCAGCCGCCCGGGACAGGGCGGGGAGCAGTTCTTC.

In DNA, the CDR3 is TGTGCCACCAGCAGAGATCGGGTGGGTACAGATACGCAGTATTTT. Translated: CATSRDRVGTDTQYF. V is TRBV15 and J is TRBJ2-3; unclear D gene. CDR1 and CDR2 from the germline V gene are LNHNV and YYDKDF (reference sequence). The CDR3 spans 15 residues. V lost 0 bases, J lost 3 bases, and 10 bases lay in between.

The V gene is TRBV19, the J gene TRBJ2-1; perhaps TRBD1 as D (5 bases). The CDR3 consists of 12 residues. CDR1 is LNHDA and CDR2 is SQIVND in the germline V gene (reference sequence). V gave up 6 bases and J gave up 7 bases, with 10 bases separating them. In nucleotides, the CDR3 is TGTGCCAGTAGCGACAGCCTGAATGAGCAGTTCTTC. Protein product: CASSDSLNEQFF.

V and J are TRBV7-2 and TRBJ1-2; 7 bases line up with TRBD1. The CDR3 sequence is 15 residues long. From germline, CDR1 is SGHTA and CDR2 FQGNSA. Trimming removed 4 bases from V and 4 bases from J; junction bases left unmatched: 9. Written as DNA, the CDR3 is TGTGCCAGCAGCTCCCGACAGGGCCTTAGCTATGGCTACACCTTC. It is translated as CASSSRQGLSYGYTF.

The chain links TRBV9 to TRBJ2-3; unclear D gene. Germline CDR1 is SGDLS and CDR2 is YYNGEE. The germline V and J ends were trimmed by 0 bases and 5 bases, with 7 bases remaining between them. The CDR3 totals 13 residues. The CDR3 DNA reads TGTGCCAGCAGCGTAGGGGTGAAAGATACGCAGTATTTT. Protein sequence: CASSVGVKDTQYF.

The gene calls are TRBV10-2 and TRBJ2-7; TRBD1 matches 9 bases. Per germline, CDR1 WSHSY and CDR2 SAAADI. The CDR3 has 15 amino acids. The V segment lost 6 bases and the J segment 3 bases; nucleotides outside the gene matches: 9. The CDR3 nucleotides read TGCGCCAGCAGCAAGCCCGGGACAGGGATCTACGAGCAGTACTTC. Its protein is CASSKPGTGIYEQYF.

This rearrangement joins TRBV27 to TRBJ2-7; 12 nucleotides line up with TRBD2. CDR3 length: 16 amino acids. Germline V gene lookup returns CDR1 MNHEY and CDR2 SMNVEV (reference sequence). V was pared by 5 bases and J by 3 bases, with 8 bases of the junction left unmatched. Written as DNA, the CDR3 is TGTGCCAGCAGTCCAAGGACTAGCGGGACCCTCTACGAGCAGTACTTC. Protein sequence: CASSPRTSGTLYEQYF.

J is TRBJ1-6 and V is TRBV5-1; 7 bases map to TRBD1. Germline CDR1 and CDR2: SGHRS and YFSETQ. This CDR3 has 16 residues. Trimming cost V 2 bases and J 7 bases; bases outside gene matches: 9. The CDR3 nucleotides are TGCGCCAGCAGCTTAACACAGGGGCAGAAGAATTCACCCCTCCACTTT. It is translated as CASSLTQGQKNSPLHF.

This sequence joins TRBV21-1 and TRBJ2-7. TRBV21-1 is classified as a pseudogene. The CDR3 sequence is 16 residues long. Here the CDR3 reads CASSKELSRDTYEQYF. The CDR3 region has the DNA TGTGCCAGCAGCAAAGAATTGTCGCGGGACACCTACGAGCAGTACTTC.

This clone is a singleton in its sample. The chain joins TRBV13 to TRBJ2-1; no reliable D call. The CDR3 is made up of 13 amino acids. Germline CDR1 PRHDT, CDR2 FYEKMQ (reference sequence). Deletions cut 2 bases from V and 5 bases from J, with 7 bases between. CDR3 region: CASSLIRNNEQFF. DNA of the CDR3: TGTGCCAGCAGCTTAATTCGTAACAATGAGCAGTTCTTC. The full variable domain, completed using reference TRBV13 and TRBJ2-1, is AAGVIQSPRHLIKEKRETATLKCYPIPRHDTVYWYQQGPGQDPQFLISFYEKMQSDKGSIPDRFSAQQFSDYHSELNMSSLELGDSALYFCASSLIRNNEQFFGPGTRLTVL.

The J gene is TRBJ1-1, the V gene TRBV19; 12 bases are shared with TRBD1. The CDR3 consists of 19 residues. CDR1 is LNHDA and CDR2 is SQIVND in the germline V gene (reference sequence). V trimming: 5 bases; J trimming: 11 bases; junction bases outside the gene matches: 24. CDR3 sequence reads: CASSGDRGLVNPYTELAFF. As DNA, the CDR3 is TGTGCCAGTAGTGGGGACAGGGGGCTCGTAAATCCTTACACGGAATTGGCTTTCTTT.

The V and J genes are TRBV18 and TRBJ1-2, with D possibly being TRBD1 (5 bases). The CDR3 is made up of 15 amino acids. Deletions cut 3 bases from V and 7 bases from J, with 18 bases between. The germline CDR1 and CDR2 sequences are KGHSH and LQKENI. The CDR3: CASSPPRAQVRGYTF. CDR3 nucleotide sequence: TGTGCCAGCTCACCCCCACGAGCACAGGTCCGTGGCTACACCTTC.

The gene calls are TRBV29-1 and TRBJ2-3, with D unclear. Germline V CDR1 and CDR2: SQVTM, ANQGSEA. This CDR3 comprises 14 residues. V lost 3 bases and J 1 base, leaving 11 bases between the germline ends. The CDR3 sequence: CSVEPRLRTDTQYF. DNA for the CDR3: TGCAGCGTTGAGCCCCGGTTACGCACAGATACGCAGTATTTT.

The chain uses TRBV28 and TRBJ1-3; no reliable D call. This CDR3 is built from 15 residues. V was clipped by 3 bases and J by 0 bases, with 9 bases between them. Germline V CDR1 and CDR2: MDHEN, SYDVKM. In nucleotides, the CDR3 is TGTGCCAGCAGTTTGCCGACTCACTCTGGAAACACCATATATTTT. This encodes CASSLPTHSGNTIYF.

Here the CDR3 DNA reads TGTGCCAGCAGGTGGGACAGGGGGCGAAACACTGAAGCTTTCTTT. Translation gives CASRWDRGRNTEAFF. The chain carries TRBV7-2 and TRBJ1-1; 12 nucleotides line up with TRBD1. Germline CDR1 reads SGHTA; CDR2 reads FQGNSA. The ends lost 6 bases at V and 2 bases at J; junction bases unmatched: 4. The CDR3 is 15 amino acids.

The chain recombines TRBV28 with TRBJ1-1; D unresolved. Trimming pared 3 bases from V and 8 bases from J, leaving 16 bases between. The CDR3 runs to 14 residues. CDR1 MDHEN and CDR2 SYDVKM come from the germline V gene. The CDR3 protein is CASSFSEFIPEAFF. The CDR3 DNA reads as TGTGCCAGCAGTTTCTCAGAATTCATCCCCGAAGCTTTCTTT. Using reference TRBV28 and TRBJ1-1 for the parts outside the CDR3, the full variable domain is DVKVTQSSRYLVKRTGEKVFLECVQDMDHENMFWYRQDPGLGLRLIYFSYDVKMKEKGDIPEGYSVSREKKERFSLILESASTNQTSMYLCASSFSEFIPEAFFGQGTRLTVV.

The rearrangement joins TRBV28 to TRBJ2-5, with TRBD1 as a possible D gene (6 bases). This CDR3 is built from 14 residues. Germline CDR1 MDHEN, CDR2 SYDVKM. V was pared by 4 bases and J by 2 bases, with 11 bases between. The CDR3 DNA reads TGTGCCAGCAGTTCAGGACAGAGTCAAGAGACCCAGTACTTC. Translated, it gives CASSSGQSQETQYF.

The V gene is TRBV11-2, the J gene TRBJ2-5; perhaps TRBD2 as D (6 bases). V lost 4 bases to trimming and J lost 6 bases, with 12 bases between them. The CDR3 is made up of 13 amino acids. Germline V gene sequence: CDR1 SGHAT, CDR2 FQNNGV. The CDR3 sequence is CASSSGRGQTQYF. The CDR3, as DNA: TGTGCCAGCAGCTCCGGGAGAGGGCAGACCCAGTACTTC.

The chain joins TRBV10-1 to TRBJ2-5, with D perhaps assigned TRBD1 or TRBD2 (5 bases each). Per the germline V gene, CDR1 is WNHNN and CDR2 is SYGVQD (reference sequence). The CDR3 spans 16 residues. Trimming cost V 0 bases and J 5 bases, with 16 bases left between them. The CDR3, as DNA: TGCGCCAGCAGTGAGTCGGGGGATAGGGATTTGGAGACCCAGTACTTC. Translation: CASSESGDRDLETQYF.

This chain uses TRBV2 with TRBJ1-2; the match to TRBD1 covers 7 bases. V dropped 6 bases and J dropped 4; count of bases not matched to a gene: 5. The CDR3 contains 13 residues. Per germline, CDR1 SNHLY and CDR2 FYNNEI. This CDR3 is CASSQQGSYGYTF. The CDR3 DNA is TGTGCCAGCAGCCAACAGGGGAGCTATGGCTACACCTTC.

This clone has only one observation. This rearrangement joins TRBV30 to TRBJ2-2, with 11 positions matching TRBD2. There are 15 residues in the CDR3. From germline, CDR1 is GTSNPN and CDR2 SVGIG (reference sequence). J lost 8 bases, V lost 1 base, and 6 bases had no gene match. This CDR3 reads CAWSGLAGSGGELFF. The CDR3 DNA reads TGTGCCTGGAGTGGACTAGCGGGATCAGGGGGGGAGCTGTTTTTT.

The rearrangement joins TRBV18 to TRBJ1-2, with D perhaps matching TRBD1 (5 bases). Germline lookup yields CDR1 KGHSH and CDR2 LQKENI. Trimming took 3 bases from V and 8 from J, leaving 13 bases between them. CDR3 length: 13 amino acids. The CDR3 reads CASSPGGLEGYTF. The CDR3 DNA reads TGTGCCAGCTCACCTGGGGGATTGGAGGGCTACACCTTC.